The table lists the clone carrying this TCR beta chain with a count of one. These data are taken from a study of T cell changes during pregnancy in multiple sclerosis. Germline CDR1 is GTSNPN and CDR2 is SVGIG (reference sequence). There are 14 residues in the CDR3. Trimming at V came to 4 bases and at J to 2 bases, leaving 6 bases not matched to a gene. The table came from immunoSEQ multiplex PCR; TCRdb's copy has only in-frame clones and leaves some out. The table has about 40,000 clones, around 94% seen once. The V and J genes are TRBV30 and TRBJ2-3; 7 bases are shared with TRBD2. This receptor was taken from a female donor with multiple sclerosis, enrolled in a pregnancy study. The sample was peripheral blood, taken in the third trimester of pregnancy. CDR3 DNA sequence: TGTGCCTGGAACAGCCAGCGGGACACAGATACGCAGTATTTT. Protein sequence: CAWNSQRDTDTQYF.